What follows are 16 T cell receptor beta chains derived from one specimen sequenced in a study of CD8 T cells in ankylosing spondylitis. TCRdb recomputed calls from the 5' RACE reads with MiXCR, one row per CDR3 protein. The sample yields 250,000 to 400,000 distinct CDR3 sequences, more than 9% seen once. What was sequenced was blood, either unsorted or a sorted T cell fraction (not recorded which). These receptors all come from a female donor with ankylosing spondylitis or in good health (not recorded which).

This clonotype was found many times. CDR3: CASSPPSTGEGEKLFF. CDR3 DNA sequence: TGTGCCAGCAGCCCGCCCTCGACAGGGGAGGGCGAAAAACTGTTTTTT. This chain connects TRBV7-9 to TRBJ1-4; 8 bases fit TRBD1. Trimming at V came to 5 bases and at J to 8 bases, leaving 13 bases not matched to a gene. The CDR3 length is 16 residues. The germline gives CDR1 SEHNR, CDR2 FQNEAQ (reference sequence).

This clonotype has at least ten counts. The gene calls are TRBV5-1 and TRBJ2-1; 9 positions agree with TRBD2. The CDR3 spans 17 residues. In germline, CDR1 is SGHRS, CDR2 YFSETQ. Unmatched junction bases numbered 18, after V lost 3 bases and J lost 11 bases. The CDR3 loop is CASSSRLAVVSERKQFF. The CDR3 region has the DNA TGCGCCAGCAGCTCCCGACTAGCGGTGGTCTCCGAGAGAAAGCAGTTCTTC.

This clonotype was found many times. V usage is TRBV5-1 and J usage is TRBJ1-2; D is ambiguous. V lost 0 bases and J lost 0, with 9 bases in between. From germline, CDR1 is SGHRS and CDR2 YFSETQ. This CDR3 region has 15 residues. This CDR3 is CASSLGEITNYGYTF. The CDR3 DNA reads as TGCGCCAGCAGCTTGGGAGAAATTACTAACTATGGCTACACCTTC.

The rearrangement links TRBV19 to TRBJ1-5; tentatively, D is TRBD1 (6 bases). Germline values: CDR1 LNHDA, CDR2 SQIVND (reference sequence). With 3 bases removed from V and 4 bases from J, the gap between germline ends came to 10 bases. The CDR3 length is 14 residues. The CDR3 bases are TGTGCCAGTAGTATTGGACAGCAAAATCAGCCCCAGCATTTT. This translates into CASSIGQQNQPQHF.

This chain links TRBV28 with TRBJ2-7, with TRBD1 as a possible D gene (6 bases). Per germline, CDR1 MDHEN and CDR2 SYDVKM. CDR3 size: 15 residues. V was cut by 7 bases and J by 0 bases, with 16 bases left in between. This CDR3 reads CASMVSKGDSYEQYF. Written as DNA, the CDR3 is TGTGCCAGCATGGTATCCAAGGGGGACTCCTACGAGCAGTACTTC. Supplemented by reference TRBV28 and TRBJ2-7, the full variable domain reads DVKVTQSSRYLVKRTGEKVFLECVQDMDHENMFWYRQDPGLGLRLIYFSYDVKMKEKGDIPEGYSVSREKKERFSLILESASTNQTSMYLCASMVSKGDSYEQYFGPGTRLTVT.

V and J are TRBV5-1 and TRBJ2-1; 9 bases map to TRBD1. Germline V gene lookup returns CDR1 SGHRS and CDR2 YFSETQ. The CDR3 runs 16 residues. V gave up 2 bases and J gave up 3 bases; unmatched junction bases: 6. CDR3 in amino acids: CASSLLRDRVYNEQFF. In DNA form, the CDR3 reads TGCGCCAGCAGCTTACTCCGGGACAGGGTCTACAATGAGCAGTTCTTC.

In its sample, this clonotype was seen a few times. CDR3 nucleotide sequence: TGTGCCAGCAGCCGCCATGGGGATTACTCCTCCTACGAGCAGTACTTC. Residues: CASSRHGDYSSYEQYF. This chain uses TRBV12-3 or TRBV12-4 with TRBJ2-7; D ambiguous. V lost 6 bases and J lost 0, with 18 bases in between. The CDR3 totals 16 residues.

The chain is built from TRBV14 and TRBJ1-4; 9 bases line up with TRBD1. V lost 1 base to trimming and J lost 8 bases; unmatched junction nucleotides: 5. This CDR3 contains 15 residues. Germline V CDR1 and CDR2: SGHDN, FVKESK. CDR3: CASSQVGQGGEKLFF. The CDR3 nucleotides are TGTGCCAGCAGCCAAGTGGGACAGGGTGGGGAAAAACTGTTTTTT.

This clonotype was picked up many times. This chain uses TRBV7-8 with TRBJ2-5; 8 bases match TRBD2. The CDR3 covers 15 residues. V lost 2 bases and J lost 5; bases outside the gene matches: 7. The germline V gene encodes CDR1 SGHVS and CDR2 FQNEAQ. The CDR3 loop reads CASSLYAGGEETQYF. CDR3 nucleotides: TGTGCCAGCAGCTTATATGCGGGGGGCGAGGAGACCCAGTACTTC.

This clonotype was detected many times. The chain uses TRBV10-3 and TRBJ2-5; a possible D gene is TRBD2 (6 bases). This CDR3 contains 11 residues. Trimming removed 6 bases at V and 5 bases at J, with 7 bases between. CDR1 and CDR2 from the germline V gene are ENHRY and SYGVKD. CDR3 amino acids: CAIREGETQYF. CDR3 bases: TGTGCCATCAGGGAGGGGGAGACCCAGTACTTC.

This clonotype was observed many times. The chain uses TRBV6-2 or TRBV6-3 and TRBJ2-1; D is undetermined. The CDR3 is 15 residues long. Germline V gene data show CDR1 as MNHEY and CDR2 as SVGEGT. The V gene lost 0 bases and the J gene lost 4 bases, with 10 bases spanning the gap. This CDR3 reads CASSYSMQKYNEQFF. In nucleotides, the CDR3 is TGTGCCAGCAGTTACTCGATGCAGAAATACAATGAGCAGTTCTTC.

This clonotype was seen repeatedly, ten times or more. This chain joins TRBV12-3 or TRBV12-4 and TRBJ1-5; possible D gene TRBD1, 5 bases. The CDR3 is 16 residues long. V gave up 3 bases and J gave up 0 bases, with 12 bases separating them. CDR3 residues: CASSFRQGLSNQPQHF. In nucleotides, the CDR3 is TGTGCCAGCAGTTTCAGGCAGGGCCTTAGCAATCAGCCCCAGCATTTT.

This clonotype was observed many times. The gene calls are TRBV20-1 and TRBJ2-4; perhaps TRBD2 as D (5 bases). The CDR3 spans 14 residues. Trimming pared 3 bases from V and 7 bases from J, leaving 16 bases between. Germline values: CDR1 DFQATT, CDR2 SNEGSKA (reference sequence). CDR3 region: CSASAPRDSNIQYF. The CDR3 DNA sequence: TGCAGTGCTAGTGCCCCGAGGGATTCGAACATTCAGTACTTC.

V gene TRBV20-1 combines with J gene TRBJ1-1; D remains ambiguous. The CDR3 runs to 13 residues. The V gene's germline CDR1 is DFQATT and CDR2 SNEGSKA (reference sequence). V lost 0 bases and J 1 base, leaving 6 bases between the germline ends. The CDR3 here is CSARDSRNTEAFF. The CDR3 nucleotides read TGCAGTGCTAGAGATTCGAGGAACACTGAAGCTTTCTTT.

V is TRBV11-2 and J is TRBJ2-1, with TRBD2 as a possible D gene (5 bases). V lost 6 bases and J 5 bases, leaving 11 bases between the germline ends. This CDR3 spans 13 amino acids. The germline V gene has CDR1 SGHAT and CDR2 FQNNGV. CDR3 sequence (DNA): TGTGCCAGCAGGTCAAGCGGCCACAATGAGCAGTTCTTC. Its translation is CASRSSGHNEQFF.

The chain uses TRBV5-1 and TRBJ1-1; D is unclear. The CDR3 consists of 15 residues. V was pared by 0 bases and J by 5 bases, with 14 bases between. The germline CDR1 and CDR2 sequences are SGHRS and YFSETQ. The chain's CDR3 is CASSLVSSKGTEAFF. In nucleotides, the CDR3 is TGCGCCAGCAGCTTGGTGTCTTCCAAGGGTACTGAAGCTTTCTTT.